The T cell receptor beta chain described here comes from a study of vaccination effects on CD4 cells after COVID-19. Across the study: Each participant received a vaccine that was either BNT162b2 or mRNA-1273, given as two doses.

In regard to this clone: Its antigen is as yet unknown.

Libraries were prepared by immunoSEQ multiplex PCR; TCRdb keeps only in-frame clonotypes and omits some of them. The sample comprises about 41,000 clones, about two thirds of which are singletons, and about 28% rests with the top ten. Study results and limitations: In the study, convalescent patients were few, and early post-infection timepoints were absent.

Prior to sequencing, the ViraFEST assay stimulated PBMC with viral peptide pools, which expanded the antigen-specific CD4+ T cells. It was after approximately 11 days of culture that CD4+ T cells were isolated. Nucleocapsid antibodies were negative in the vaccine recipients, who had never had SARS-CoV-2 infection. Some 2 million PBMC per well were cultured with 8.5 to 10 IU/ml IL-2 and roughly 10 ug/ml peptides. Half the medium was replaced with IL-2 medium on days 3 and 7. The sample here was CD4+ T cells from PBMCs cultured with HCoV-OC43 spike peptides, taken before COVID-19 vaccination. Subset defined: HCoV-OC43 spike overlapping peptide pool stimulation. The TCR was taken from a human donor who received a COVID-19 vaccine.

The CDR3 loop is CASSVRYEQYF. CDR3 DNA: TGTGCCAGCAGCGTCCGTTACGAGCAGTACTTC. The chain combines TRBV9 with TRBJ2-7; D gene unclear. From germline, CDR1 is SGDLS and CDR2 YYNGEE. V was cut by 2 bases and J by 4 bases, with 4 bases left in between. The CDR3 covers 11 residues.